A single sample is the source of the 12 T cell receptor beta chains below, sequenced in a study of OX40 agonist ivuxolimab in advanced cancers. Repertoires were generated with immunoSEQ multiplex PCR, while TCRdb's copy carries only in-frame clones and drops some. The table records around 16,000 clones, around four fifths of them present only once. Sequences were derived from CD4+ or CD8+ T cells sorted from blood, sampled in a trial of the OX40 agonist ivuxolimab. The receptors come from an adult with an advanced solid tumor such as melanoma, head and neck, liver or kidney cancer.

The J gene is TRBJ2-1, the V gene TRBV5-4; 11 bases agree with TRBD2. The CDR3 extends over 13 amino acids. Trimming at V came to 6 bases and at J to 8 bases, leaving 4 bases not matched to a gene. The germline gives CDR1 SGHNT, CDR2 YYREEE (reference sequence). CDR3 region: CASTTSGNDEQFF. The CDR3 DNA reads as TGTGCCAGCACGACTAGCGGGAATGATGAGCAGTTCTTC.

The rearrangement uses TRBV5-4 and TRBJ1-1, with D maybe TRBD1 (5 bases). Germline V lookup: CDR1 SGHNT, CDR2 YYREEE (reference sequence). Trimming cost V 4 bases and J 1 base, with 11 bases left between them. The CDR3 sequence is 14 residues long. CDR3 sequence: CASSATASNTEAFF. CDR3 coding DNA: TGTGCCAGCAGCGCGACAGCCTCGAACACTGAAGCTTTCTTT. The complete variable domain, with remaining parts taken from reference TRBV5-4 and TRBJ1-1, reads ETGVTQSPTHLIKTRGQQVTLRCSSQSGHNTVSWYQQALGQGPQFIFQYYREEENGRGNFPPRFSGLQFPNYSSELNVNALELDDSALYLCASSATASNTEAFFGQGTRLTVV.

The chain has TRBV28 and TRBJ2-1; 16 bases agree with TRBD2. This CDR3 is 19 amino acids long. Unmatched junction bases numbered 10, after V lost 4 bases and J lost 4 bases. Germline V CDR1 and CDR2: MDHEN, SYDVKM. CDR3 sequence (DNA): TGTGCCAGCAGTTCCCCGGGACTAGCGGGAGGGCCGATATACAATGAGCAGTTCTTC. It encodes CASSSPGLAGGPIYNEQFF.

This clone showed up just a few times. V and J are TRBV9 and TRBJ1-5, with D hard to call. Germline V gives CDR1 SGDLS, CDR2 YYNGEE. This CDR3 comprises 13 residues. V lost 0 bases, J lost 6 bases, and 7 bases lay in between. The CDR3 DNA is TGTGCCAGCAGCGTAGATCTTCTTCAGCCCCAGCATTTT. It is translated as CASSVDLLQPQHF.

The gene calls are TRBV13 and TRBJ2-3, with 7 positions matching TRBD1. Per the germline V gene, CDR1 is PRHDT and CDR2 is FYEKMQ (reference sequence). This CDR3 has 13 amino acids. V lost 6 bases to trimming and J lost 3 bases; unmatched junction nucleotides: 3. The CDR3 region has the DNA TGTGCCAGCAGGGACAGGAGTACAGATACGCAGTATTTT. Translating it yields CASRDRSTDTQYF.

The V gene is TRBV5-4, the J gene TRBJ2-7; D is perhaps TRBD1 (6 bases). Trimming removed 0 bases at V and 6 bases at J, with 7 bases between. Germline assignment: CDR1 SGHNT and CDR2 YYREEE (reference sequence). The CDR3 has 12 amino acids. The CDR3 is CASSLGTAEQYF. The CDR3 bases are TGTGCCAGCAGCTTGGGGACAGCCGAGCAGTACTTC.

This chain uses TRBV19 with TRBJ1-2, with TRBD1 matching 8 bases. J gave up 3 bases and V 1 base, and 7 bases lay outside the gene matches. There are 16 residues in the CDR3. The germline V gene encodes CDR1 LNHDA and CDR2 SQIVND (reference sequence). The CDR3 region is CASSIVAGGVDYGYTF. CDR3 DNA sequence: TGTGCCAGTAGTATAGTAGCAGGGGGCGTCGACTATGGCTACACCTTC.

This clone has only a few counts. The rearrangement uses TRBV14 and TRBJ2-7; D remains ambiguous. Germline lookup yields CDR1 SGHDN and CDR2 FVKESK. The CDR3 runs 14 residues. V was pared by 1 base and J by 1 base, with 8 bases between. CDR3: CASSQGHGSYEQYF. CDR3 nucleotide sequence: TGTGCCAGCAGCCAAGGGCACGGATCCTACGAGCAGTACTTC. Based on the CDR3 plus reference TRBV14 and TRBJ2-7, the full variable domain is EAGVTQFPSHSVIEKGQTVTLRCDPISGHDNLYWYRRVMGKEIKFLLHFVKESKQDESGMPNNRFLAERTGGTYSTLKVQPAELEDSGVYFCASSQGHGSYEQYFGPGTRLTVT.

The chain uses TRBV4-3 and TRBJ1-2; tentatively, D is TRBD1 (5 bases). The CDR3 totals 20 residues. Trimming removed 4 bases at V and 6 bases at J, with 33 bases between. The V gene's germline CDR1 is LGHNA and CDR2 YSLEER. The CDR3 protein is CASSRDYAGAARVPDHGYTF. In DNA, the CDR3 is TGCGCCAGCAGCCGAGATTATGCCGGGGCAGCGAGGGTACCAGACCATGGCTACACCTTC.

The gene calls are TRBV28 and TRBJ2-7; either TRBD1 or TRBD2 may supply D (5 bases each). CDR3 size: 13 residues. Germline values: CDR1 MDHEN, CDR2 SYDVKM. Trimming stripped 5 bases from V and 2 bases from J, with 10 bases between. The CDR3 region has the DNA TGTGCCAGCAGTCCGGGACGGACCTACGAGCAGTACTTC. Translation gives CASSPGRTYEQYF.

The chain joins TRBV2 to TRBJ1-2; TRBD1 aligns across 9 bases. V shed 6 bases, J shed 0 bases, and the junction held 8 bases outside the gene matches. CDR3 length: 16 residues. Germline V lookup: CDR1 SNHLY, CDR2 FYNNEI. This chain's CDR3 is CASRRTGAVANYGYTF. CDR3 nucleotides: TGTGCCAGCAGGAGGACAGGGGCGGTAGCTAACTATGGCTACACCTTC. Full variable domain (missing parts from reference TRBV2 and TRBJ1-2): EPEVTQTPSHQVTQMGQEVILRCVPISNHLYFYWYRQILGQKVEFLVSFYNNEISEKSEIFDDQFSVERPDGSNFTLKIRSTKLEDSAMYFCASRRTGAVANYGYTFGSGTRLTVV.

This clone was observed a single time. The chain is built from TRBV5-1 and TRBJ2-7; 9 bases map to TRBD1. V shed 4 bases, J shed 3 bases, and the junction held 8 bases outside the gene matches. This CDR3 spans 15 amino acids. In germline, CDR1 is SGHRS, CDR2 YFSETQ. The CDR3 loop is CASSLLTGGVYEQYF. CDR3 bases: TGCGCCAGCAGCCTTTTGACAGGGGGAGTCTACGAGCAGTACTTC. Looking up the rest from reference TRBV5-1 and TRBJ2-7 gives the full variable domain: KAGVTQTPRYLIKTRGQQVTLSCSPISGHRSVSWYQQTPGQGLQFLFEYFSETQRNKGNFPGRFSGRQFSNSRSEMNVSTLELGDSALYLCASSLLTGGVYEQYFGPGTRLTVT.